This TCR beta chain was recovered during a study of CD8 T cells in Susac syndrome. Random-hexamer reverse transcription was applied to about 0.45 to 1 ug RNA. Across 54 Vbeta and 13 Jbeta, TCR beta CDR3 was amplified with immunoSEQ multiplex PCR. TCRdb recomputed calls from the immunoSEQ multiplex PCR reads with MiXCR, one row per CDR3 protein. The data hold tens of thousands of distinct CDR3 sequences, with 75% to 95% observed a single time. Material: CD8+ T cells from PBMCs. The source of this sequence is a human donor with multiple sclerosis.

CDR3 DNA: TGTGCCAGCAGTCACTTCCGGGACAGGGGGTCGGACTATGGCTACACCTTC. Translating it yields CASSHFRDRGSDYGYTF. The V gene is TRBV2, the J gene TRBJ1-2, with 11 nucleotides matching TRBD1. Germline CDR1 is SNHLY and CDR2 is FYNNEI. This CDR3 comprises 17 residues. The ends lost 5 bases at V and 3 bases at J; junction bases unmatched: 11.